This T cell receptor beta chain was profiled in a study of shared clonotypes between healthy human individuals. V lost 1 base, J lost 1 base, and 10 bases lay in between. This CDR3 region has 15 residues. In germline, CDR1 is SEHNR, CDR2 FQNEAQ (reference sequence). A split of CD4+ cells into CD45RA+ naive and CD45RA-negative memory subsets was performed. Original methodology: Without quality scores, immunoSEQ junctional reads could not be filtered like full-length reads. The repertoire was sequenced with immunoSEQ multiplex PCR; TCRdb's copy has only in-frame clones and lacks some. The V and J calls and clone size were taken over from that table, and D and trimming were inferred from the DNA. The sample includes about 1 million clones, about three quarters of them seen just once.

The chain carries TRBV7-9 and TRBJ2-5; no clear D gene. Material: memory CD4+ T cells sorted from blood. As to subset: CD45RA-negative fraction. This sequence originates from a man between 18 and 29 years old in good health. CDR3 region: CASSLGMGIQETQYF. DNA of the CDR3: TGTGCCAGCAGCTTAGGTATGGGGATCCAAGAGACCCAGTACTTC.